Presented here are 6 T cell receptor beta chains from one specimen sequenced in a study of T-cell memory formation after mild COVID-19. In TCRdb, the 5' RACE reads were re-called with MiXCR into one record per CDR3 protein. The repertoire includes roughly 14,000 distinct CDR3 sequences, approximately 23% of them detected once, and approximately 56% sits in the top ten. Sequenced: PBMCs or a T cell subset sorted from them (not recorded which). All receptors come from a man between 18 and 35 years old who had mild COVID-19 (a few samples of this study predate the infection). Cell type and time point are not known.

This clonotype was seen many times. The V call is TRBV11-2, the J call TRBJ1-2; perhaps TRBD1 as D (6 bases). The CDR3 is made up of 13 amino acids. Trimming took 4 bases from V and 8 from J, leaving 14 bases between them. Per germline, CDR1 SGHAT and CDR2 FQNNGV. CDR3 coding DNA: TGTGCCAGCAGCTCACAGGGATATTGGGGCTACACCTTC. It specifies CASSSQGYWGYTF.

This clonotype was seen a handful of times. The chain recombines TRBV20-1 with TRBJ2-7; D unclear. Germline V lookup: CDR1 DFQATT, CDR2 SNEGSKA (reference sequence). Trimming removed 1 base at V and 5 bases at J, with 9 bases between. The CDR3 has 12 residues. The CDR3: CSARGDGHEQYV. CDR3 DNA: TGCAGTGCTAGAGGGGATGGTCACGAGCAGTACGTC.

The chain's CDR3 is CASSERTDQPQHF. The CDR3, as DNA: TGTGCCAGCAGTGAACGAACCGATCAGCCCCAGCATTTT. The J gene is TRBJ1-5, the V gene TRBV12-3 or TRBV12-4; the D is unclear. CDR3 length: 13 amino acids. Trimming took off 5 bases at V and 5 bases at J, with 10 bases between the two ends.

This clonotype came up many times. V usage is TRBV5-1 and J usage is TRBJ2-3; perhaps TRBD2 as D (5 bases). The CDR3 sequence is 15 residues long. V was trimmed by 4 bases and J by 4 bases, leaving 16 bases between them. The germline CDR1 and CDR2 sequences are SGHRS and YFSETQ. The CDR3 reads CASSALGGPADTQYF. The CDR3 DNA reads TGCGCCAGCAGCGCCCTAGGAGGCCCAGCAGATACGCAGTATTTT.

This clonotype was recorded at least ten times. The CDR3 nucleotides are TGTGCCAGCAGTTACTCGACCCACACAGATACGCAGTATTTT. It codes for CASSYSTHTDTQYF. The chain combines TRBV6-6 with TRBJ2-3; D remains unclear. Per the germline V gene, CDR1 is MNHNY and CDR2 is SVGAGI (reference sequence). V was shortened by 0 bases and J by 2 bases, with 6 bases between the two germline ends. The length of the CDR3 is 14 residues.

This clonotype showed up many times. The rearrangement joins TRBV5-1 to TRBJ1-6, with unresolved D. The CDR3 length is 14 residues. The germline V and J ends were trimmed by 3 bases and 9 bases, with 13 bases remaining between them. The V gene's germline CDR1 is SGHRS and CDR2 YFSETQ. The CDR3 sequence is CASSSPDPGSPLHF. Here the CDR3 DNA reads TGCGCCAGCAGCTCCCCGGACCCGGGTTCACCCCTCCACTTT. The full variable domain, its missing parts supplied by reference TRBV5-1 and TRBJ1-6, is KAGVTQTPRYLIKTRGQQVTLSCSPISGHRSVSWYQQTPGQGLQFLFEYFSETQRNKGNFPGRFSGRQFSNSRSEMNVSTLELGDSALYLCASSSPDPGSPLHFGNGTRLTVT.